This T cell receptor beta chain came from a study of regulatory T cells in long-lasting Graves disease. In this sample, this clonotype turned up many times. Time point meaning: persistent/refractory GD, antithyroid drugs over 5 years with positive TRAb. After RNA was extracted from PBMCs, the TCR library was made from it. An endocrinology department located in Xi'an, China, was where the patients came from. Relying on iRepertoire HTBI primers and Arm-PCR of CDR3 regions, the team built TCR beta libraries. From the multiplex PCR reads, TCRdb called clonotypes with MiXCR, one entry per CDR3 protein. The repertoire has over 450,000 distinct CDR3 sequences, roughly 21% of them found once; the top ten carry 7% to 9%. The starting material was peripheral blood mononuclear cells (PBMCs), obtained when the disease was refractory, from a patient treated with antithyroid drugs. The clonotype was recovered from a female donor with Graves disease.

CDR3 sequence (DNA): TGTGCCAGCAGTAAATCGGGACTAGCGGACCAAGAGACCCAGTACTTC. Protein product: CASSKSGLADQETQYF. This rearrangement joins TRBV28 to TRBJ2-5; 11 bases align to TRBD2. The germline V gene has CDR1 MDHEN and CDR2 SYDVKM. The ends lost 5 bases at V and 0 bases at J; junction bases unmatched: 5. This CDR3 is built from 16 residues.